The 6 T cell receptor beta chains in this list originate from one sample, sequenced in a study of T-cell memory formation after mild COVID-19. TCRdb reanalysed the 5' RACE reads using MiXCR and keeps one entry per CDR3 protein. The sample has about 190,000 distinct CDR3 sequences, 18% seen once. Sequenced: PBMCs or a T cell subset sorted from them (not recorded which). These receptors were collected from an adult woman who had mild COVID-19 (a few samples of this study predate the infection). Cell type and time point are not known.

The CDR3, as DNA: TGTGCCAGCAGTGTTCTAGGGACAGTAAACACTGAAGCTTTCTTT. It yields the protein CASSVLGTVNTEAFF. The rearrangement uses TRBV12-3 or TRBV12-4 and TRBJ1-1; TRBD1 agrees at 7 bases. Germline trimming cut 5 bases from V and 2 bases from J; bases unmatched to any gene: 8. The CDR3 consists of 15 residues.

This clonotype was observed at least ten times. V gene TRBV7-2 combines with J gene TRBJ1-5; no firm D call. The V gene lost 2 bases and the J gene lost 4 bases, with 9 bases spanning the gap. Germline CDR1 reads SGHTA; CDR2 reads FQGNSA. The CDR3 sequence is 14 residues long. CDR3 bases: TGTGCCAGCAGCTTACAGGCGGATAATCAGCCCCAGCATTTT. It yields the protein CASSLQADNQPQHF.

This sequence joins TRBV7-8 and TRBJ2-1; TRBD2 aligns across 7 bases. The ends lost 5 bases at V and 4 bases at J; junction bases unmatched: 5. The CDR3 length is 14 residues. Germline CDR1 SGHVS, CDR2 FQNEAQ. Here the CDR3 reads CASSHRTSYNEQFF. CDR3 bases: TGTGCCAGCAGCCACCGGACTAGTTACAATGAGCAGTTCTTC. The whole variable domain, filled in from reference TRBV7-8 and TRBJ2-1, reads GAGVSQSPRYKVAKRGQDVALRCDPISGHVSLFWYQQALGQGPEFLTYFQNEAQLDKSGLPSDRFFAERPEGSVSTLKIQRTQQEDSAVYLCASSHRTSYNEQFFGPGTRLTVL.

This clonotype was counted only a few times. This sequence joins TRBV7-9 and TRBJ2-1, with 8 bases matching TRBD2. CDR1 and CDR2 from the germline V gene are SEHNR and FQNEAQ (reference sequence). The CDR3 is 15 amino acids. Germline trimming cut 4 bases from V and 3 bases from J; bases unmatched to any gene: 5. CDR3 sequence reads: CASSSIAGYYNEQFF. For the CDR3, the DNA is TGTGCCAGCAGCTCAATAGCGGGATACTACAATGAGCAGTTCTTC.

This clonotype showed up many times. The genes are TRBV7-3 and TRBJ2-6; TRBD2 agrees at 7 bases. The CDR3 covers 15 residues. The trim removed 5 bases at V and 3 bases at J, leaving 4 bases unmatched. The germline CDR1 and CDR2 sequences are SGHTA and FQGTGA. DNA of the CDR3: TGTGCCAGCAGCCCCGGACTAGTTGGGGCCAACGTCCTGACTTTC. Residues: CASSPGLVGANVLTF.

The chain joins TRBV7-9 to TRBJ2-5; D unresolved. Germline CDR1 is SEHNR and CDR2 is FQNEAQ (reference sequence). The V end lost 5 bases, the J end lost 4 bases, and 14 bases lay between the germline ends. This CDR3 spans 14 amino acids. The CDR3 region is CASSPSGMGETQYF. DNA for the CDR3: TGTGCCAGCAGCCCATCTGGCATGGGAGAGACCCAGTACTTC.